One sample yielded the 19 T cell receptor beta chains listed below, sequenced in a study of early T cells in non-severe SARS-CoV-2 infection. MiXCR was run by TCRdb on the 5' RACE reads, yielding one entry per CDR3 protein. The sample lists about 26,000 distinct CDR3 sequences; 5.1% were seen once. The specimen sequenced was whole blood. The receptors shown here come from an adult who was a healthcare worker with PCR-confirmed SARS-CoV-2 infection or an uninfected control (not recorded which).

This clonotype appeared a few times. The J gene is TRBJ1-6, the V gene TRBV7-2, with a tentative D call TRBD1 (5 bases). Germline V gene sequence: CDR1 SGHTA, CDR2 FQGNSA. V was shortened by 7 bases and J by 7 bases, with 17 bases between the two germline ends. The CDR3 sequence is 15 residues long. CDR3 sequence reads: CASTLVGTRNSPLHF. CDR3 sequence (DNA): TGTGCCAGCACCCTAGTCGGGACGAGAAATTCACCCCTCCACTTT.

V usage is TRBV12-3 or TRBV12-4 and J usage is TRBJ2-1; 8 nucleotides align to TRBD1. There are 14 residues in the CDR3. The trim removed 6 bases at V and 4 bases at J, leaving 5 bases unmatched. CDR3 loop: CASSPGQEYNEQFF. The CDR3 coding sequence is TGTGCCAGCAGCCCGGGACAGGAGTACAATGAGCAGTTCTTC.

Many counts were recorded for this clonotype. This chain connects TRBV18 to TRBJ1-1; TRBD1 matches at 8 bases. The ends lost 4 bases at V and 1 base at J; junction bases unmatched: 5. The CDR3 covers 15 residues. Per germline, CDR1 KGHSH and CDR2 LQKENI. CDR3 loop: CASSQTGATNTEAFF. CDR3 sequence (DNA): TGTGCCAGCTCACAGACAGGGGCCACGAACACTGAAGCTTTCTTT. The complete variable domain, with remaining parts taken from reference TRBV18 and TRBJ1-1, reads NAGVMQNPRHLVRRRGQEARLRCSPMKGHSHVYWYRQLPEEGLKFMVYLQKENIIDESGMPKERFSAEFPKEGPSILRIQQVVRGDSAAYFCASSQTGATNTEAFFGQGTRLTVV.

This clonotype was observed many times. The chain links TRBV2 to TRBJ2-7; D is possibly TRBD1 (5 bases). Trimming took off 6 bases at V and 6 bases at J, with 18 bases between the two ends. The germline gives CDR1 SNHLY, CDR2 FYNNEI. The CDR3 spans 14 residues. The CDR3 coding sequence is TGTGCCAGCAGCGTACAGGAGAGTACGCGCGAGCAGTACTTC. It codes for CASSVQESTREQYF.

This clonotype was detected many times. The chain has TRBV2 and TRBJ2-7, with TRBD1 identical over 7 bases. This CDR3 contains 11 residues. The germline V gene has CDR1 SNHLY and CDR2 FYNNEI. V shed 7 bases and J 7 bases; nucleotides not matched to a gene: 4. CDR3 residues: CASKTGIEQYF. Written as DNA, the CDR3 is TGTGCCAGCAAGACAGGGATTGAGCAGTACTTC.

The chain employs TRBV3-1 and TRBJ1-5; D unresolved. Per the germline V gene, CDR1 is LGHDT and CDR2 is YNNKEL (reference sequence). Trimming left V 1 base short and J 2 bases short, with 6 bases between. The CDR3 sequence is 14 residues long. CDR3 sequence reads: CASSQVGRNQPQHF. CDR3 coding DNA: TGTGCCAGCAGCCAAGTAGGCCGCAATCAGCCCCAGCATTTT.

Concerning this clonotype: A much more abundant neighbour one base away suggests this may be a read error. The V gene is TRBV3-1, the J gene TRBJ2-2; D is ambiguous. This CDR3 has 12 residues. Germline CDR1 LGHDT, CDR2 YNNKEL (reference sequence). The CDR3: CASSLYTEELFF. As DNA, the CDR3 is TGTGCCAGCAGCCTATACACCGAGGAGCTGTTTTTT. The full variable domain, with the rest looked up from reference TRBV3-1 and TRBJ2-2, is DTAVSQTPKYLVTQMGNDKSIKCEQNLGHDTMYWYKQDSKKFLKIMFSYNNKELIINETVPNRFSPKSPDKAHLNLHINSLELGDSAVYFCASSLYTEELFFGEGSRLTVL.

This clonotype has more than one count but fewer than ten. CDR3 loop: CATIVSSGNTIYF. CDR3 nucleotides: TGTGCCACCATAGTCTCCTCTGGAAACACCATATATTTT. The rearrangement links TRBV6-6 to TRBJ1-3; D unclear. This CDR3 is built from 13 residues. The germline V gene has CDR1 MNHNY and CDR2 SVGAGI (reference sequence). Trimming stripped 10 bases from V and 0 bases from J, with 10 bases between.

The sample holds a few counts of this clonotype. The genes are TRBV15 and TRBJ2-1, with 10 nucleotides matching TRBD1. CDR1 LNHNV and CDR2 YYDKDF come from the germline V gene (reference sequence). This CDR3 contains 16 residues. V trimming: 7 bases; J trimming: 3 bases; junction bases outside the gene matches: 9. The DNA for the CDR3 is TGTGCCACCACTCCGAGACAGGGGGCCAACTACAATGAGCAGTTCTTC. It encodes CATTPRQGANYNEQFF.

This clonotype showed up many times. The rearrangement joins TRBV7-8 to TRBJ1-2, with D unresolved. The germline CDR1 and CDR2 sequences are SGHVS and FQNEAQ. V was cut by 2 bases and J by 0 bases, with 13 bases left in between. The CDR3 covers 16 residues. CDR3 loop: CASSLSPPGSNYGYTF. For the CDR3, the DNA is TGTGCCAGCAGCTTATCCCCGCCAGGCTCTAACTATGGCTACACCTTC.

This clonotype has only a few counts. This chain links TRBV12-3 or TRBV12-4 with TRBJ1-1; 7 nucleotides match TRBD1. The trim removed 3 bases at V and 0 bases at J, leaving 4 bases unmatched. The length of the CDR3 is 15 residues. The CDR3 spells CASSFFDRVNTEAFF. The CDR3 region has the DNA TGTGCCAGCAGTTTCTTTGACAGGGTGAACACTGAAGCTTTCTTT.

This clonotype occurred many times. The V gene is TRBV20-1, the J gene TRBJ1-1; 7 nucleotides align to TRBD1. CDR1 and CDR2 from the germline V gene are DFQATT and SNEGSKA (reference sequence). This CDR3 is built from 14 residues. J lost 0 bases, V lost 6 bases, and 7 bases had no gene match. The CDR3 protein is CSAPDRRMNTEAFF. CDR3 DNA sequence: TGCAGTGCCCCGGACAGGCGAATGAACACTGAAGCTTTCTTT.

This clonotype has a count of ten or more. This chain links TRBV11-2 with TRBJ2-3; D is ambiguous. The CDR3 totals 15 residues. Germline V CDR1 and CDR2: SGHAT, FQNNGV. V was clipped by 1 base and J by 0 bases, with 8 bases between them. CDR3 region: CASSLGGSSTDTQYF. The CDR3 DNA follows: TGTGCCAGCAGCTTAGGGGGATCTAGCACAGATACGCAGTATTTT.

In its sample, this clonotype was seen a few times. This chain joins TRBV4-1 and TRBJ1-1, with 7 bases identical to TRBD1. Germline trimming cut 4 bases from V and 6 bases from J; bases unmatched to any gene: 11. The CDR3 sequence is 15 residues long. Germline V gene lookup returns CDR1 MGHRA and CDR2 YSYEKL. The CDR3 coding sequence is TGCGCCAGCAGCCCCATGGGAGGGGGCGTAGCTGAAGCTTTCTTT. This gives the protein CASSPMGGGVAEAFF.

This clonotype was seen repeatedly, ten times or more. The chain carries TRBV28 and TRBJ2-1; maybe TRBD1 (5 bases). Trimming stripped 7 bases from V and 6 bases from J, with 10 bases between. Germline CDR1 reads MDHEN; CDR2 reads SYDVKM. CDR3 length: 12 amino acids. The CDR3 is CASNPGFNEQFF. The CDR3 region has the DNA TGTGCCAGCAATCCAGGGTTCAATGAGCAGTTCTTC.

This clonotype was counted ten times or more. V gene TRBV6-2 or TRBV6-3 combines with J gene TRBJ1-5; D unclear. This CDR3 has 15 amino acids. CDR1 is MNHEY, CDR2 SVGEGT, per germline. The V end lost 9 bases, the J end lost 3 bases, and 18 bases lay between the germline ends. In DNA, the CDR3 is TGTGCCAGTAAGAATTATGGCAGCCCCAATCAGCCCCAGCATTTT. As protein: CASKNYGSPNQPQHF.

The chain employs TRBV4-3 and TRBJ2-7; 10 bases fit TRBD1. This CDR3 contains 15 residues. Trimming took 1 base from V and 7 from J; bases not matched to a gene: 7. Germline V gene lookup returns CDR1 LGHNA and CDR2 YSLEER. The CDR3 nucleotides read TGCGCCAGCAGCCAAGCGCGGACAGGGGGAAGGGAGCAGTACTTC. It codes for CASSQARTGGREQYF.

This clonotype was detected many times. The chain is built from TRBV6-1 and TRBJ1-6, with a weak D call TRBD1 (6 bases). V was clipped by 8 bases and J by 14 bases, with 16 bases between them. The CDR3 extends over 12 amino acids. Germline V gene sequence: CDR1 MNHNS, CDR2 SASEGT. CDR3 in amino acids: CASSPGQGSLHF. As DNA, the CDR3 is TGTGCCAGCTCCCCGGGCCAGGGGTCCCTCCACTTT.

The table lists this clonotype with many counts. This chain links TRBV6-4 with TRBJ2-2, with D perhaps matching TRBD1 or TRBD2 (5 bases each). The CDR3 spans 14 residues. The V end was cut by 3 bases, the J end by 5 bases, with 10 bases between. CDR1 is MRHNA and CDR2 is SNTAGT in the germline V gene. DNA for the CDR3: TGTGCCAGCAGTGAGGGGGATCGGACCGGGGAGCTGTTTTTT. The encoded protein is CASSEGDRTGELFF.